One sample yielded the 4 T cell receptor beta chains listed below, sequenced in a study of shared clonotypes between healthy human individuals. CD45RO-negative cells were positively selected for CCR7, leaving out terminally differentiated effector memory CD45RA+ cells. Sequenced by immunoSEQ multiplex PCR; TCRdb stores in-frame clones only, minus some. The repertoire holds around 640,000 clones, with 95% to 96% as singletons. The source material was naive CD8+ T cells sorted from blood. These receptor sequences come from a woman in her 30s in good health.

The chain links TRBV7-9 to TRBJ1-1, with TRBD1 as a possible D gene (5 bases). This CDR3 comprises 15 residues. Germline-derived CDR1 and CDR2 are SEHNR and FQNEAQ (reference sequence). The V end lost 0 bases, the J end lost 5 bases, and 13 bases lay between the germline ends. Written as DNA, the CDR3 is TGTGCCAGCAGCTTAGCCTCGGGAGGGGTAACTGAAGCTTTCTTT. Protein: CASSLASGGVTEAFF.

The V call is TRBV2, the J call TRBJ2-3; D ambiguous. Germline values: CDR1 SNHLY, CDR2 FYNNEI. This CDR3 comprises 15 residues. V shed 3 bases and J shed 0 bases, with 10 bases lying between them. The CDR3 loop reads CASSDPSRSTDTQYF. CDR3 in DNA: TGTGCCAGCAGTGATCCCAGCAGAAGCACAGATACGCAGTATTTT.

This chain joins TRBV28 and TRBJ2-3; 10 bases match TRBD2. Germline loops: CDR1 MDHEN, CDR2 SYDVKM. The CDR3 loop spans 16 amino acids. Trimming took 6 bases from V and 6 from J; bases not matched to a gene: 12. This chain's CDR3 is CASSPGLAEPEDTQYF. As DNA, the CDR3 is TGTGCCAGCAGCCCAGGACTAGCGGAACCGGAGGATACGCAGTATTTT.

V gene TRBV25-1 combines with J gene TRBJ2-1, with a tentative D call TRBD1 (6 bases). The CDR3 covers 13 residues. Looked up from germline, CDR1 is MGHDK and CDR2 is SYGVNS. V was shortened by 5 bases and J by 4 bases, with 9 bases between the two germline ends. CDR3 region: CASSTGIYNEQFF. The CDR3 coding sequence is TGTGCCAGCAGTACAGGGATTTACAATGAGCAGTTCTTC.